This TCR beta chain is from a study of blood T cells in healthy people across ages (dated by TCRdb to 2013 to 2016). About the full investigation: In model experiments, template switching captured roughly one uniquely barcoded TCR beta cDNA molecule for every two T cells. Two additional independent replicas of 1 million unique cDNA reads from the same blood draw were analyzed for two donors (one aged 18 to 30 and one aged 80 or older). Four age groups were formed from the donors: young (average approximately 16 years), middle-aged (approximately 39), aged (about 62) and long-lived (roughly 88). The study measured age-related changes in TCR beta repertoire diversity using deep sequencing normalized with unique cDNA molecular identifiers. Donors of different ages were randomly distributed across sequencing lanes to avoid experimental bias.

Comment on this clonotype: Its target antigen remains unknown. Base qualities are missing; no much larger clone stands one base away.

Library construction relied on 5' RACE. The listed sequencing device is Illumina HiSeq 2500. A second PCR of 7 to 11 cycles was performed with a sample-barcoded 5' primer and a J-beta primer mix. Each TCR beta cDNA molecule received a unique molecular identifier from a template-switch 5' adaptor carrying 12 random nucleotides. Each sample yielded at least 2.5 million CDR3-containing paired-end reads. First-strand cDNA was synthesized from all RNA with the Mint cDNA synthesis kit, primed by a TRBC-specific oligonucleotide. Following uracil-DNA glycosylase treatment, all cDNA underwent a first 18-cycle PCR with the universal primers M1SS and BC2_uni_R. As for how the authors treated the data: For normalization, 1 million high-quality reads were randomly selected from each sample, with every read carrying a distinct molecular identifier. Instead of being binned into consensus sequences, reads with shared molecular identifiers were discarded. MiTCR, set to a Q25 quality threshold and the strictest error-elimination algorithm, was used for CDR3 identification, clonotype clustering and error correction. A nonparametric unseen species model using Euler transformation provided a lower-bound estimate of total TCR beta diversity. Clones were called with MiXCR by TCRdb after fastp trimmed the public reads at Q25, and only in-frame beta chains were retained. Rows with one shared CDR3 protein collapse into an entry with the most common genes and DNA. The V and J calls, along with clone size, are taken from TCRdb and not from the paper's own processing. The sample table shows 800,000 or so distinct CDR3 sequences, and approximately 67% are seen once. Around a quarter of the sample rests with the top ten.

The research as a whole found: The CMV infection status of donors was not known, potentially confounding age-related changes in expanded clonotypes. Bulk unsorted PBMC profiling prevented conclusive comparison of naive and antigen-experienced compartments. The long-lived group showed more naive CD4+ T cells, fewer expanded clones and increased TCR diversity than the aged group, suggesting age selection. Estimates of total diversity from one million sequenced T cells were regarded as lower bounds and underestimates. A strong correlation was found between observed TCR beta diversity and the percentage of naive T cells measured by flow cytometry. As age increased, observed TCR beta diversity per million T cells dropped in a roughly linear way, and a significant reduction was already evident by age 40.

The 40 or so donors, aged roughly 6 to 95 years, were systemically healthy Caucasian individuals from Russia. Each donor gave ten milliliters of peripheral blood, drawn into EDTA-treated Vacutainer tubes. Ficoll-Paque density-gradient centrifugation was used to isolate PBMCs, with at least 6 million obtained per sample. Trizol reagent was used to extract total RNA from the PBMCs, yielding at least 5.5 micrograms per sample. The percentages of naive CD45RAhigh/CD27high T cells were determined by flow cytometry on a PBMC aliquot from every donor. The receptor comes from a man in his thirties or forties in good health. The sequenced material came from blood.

The CDR3 reads CASSLRTGEGVETQYF. The nucleotides read TGCGCCAGCAGCTTGAGGACAGGGGAGGGTGTCGAGACCCAGTACTTC. Recombination connected TRBV5-1 to TRBJ2-5; a stretch of 9 junction bases matches TRBD1. CDR1 and CDR2 are drawn from the germline V gene: SGHRS, YFSETQ. V is trimmed back by 1 base and J by 5 bases, and the junction contains 9 bases that no gene match accounts for. Including the terminal cysteine and phenylalanine, the CDR3 comprises 16 residues. Just the 48-base CDR3 DNA is kept, in frame starting at base 1.